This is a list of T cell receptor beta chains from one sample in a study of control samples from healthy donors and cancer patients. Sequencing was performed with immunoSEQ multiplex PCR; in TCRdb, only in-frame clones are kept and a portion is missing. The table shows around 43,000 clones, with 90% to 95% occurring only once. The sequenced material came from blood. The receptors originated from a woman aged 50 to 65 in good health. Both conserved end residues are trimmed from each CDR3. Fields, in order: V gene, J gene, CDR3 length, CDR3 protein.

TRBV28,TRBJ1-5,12,ASSLQGADQPQH
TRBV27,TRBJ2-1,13,ASSFLPSSYNEQF
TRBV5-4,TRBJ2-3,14,ASSLGAGGIADTQY
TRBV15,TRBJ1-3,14,ATSRGRAPAGNTIY
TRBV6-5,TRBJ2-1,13,ASSSQAVSYNEQF
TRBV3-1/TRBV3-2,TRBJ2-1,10,ASSPVWCEQF
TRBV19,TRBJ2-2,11,ASSTPNTGELF
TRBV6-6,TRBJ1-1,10,ASKGAITEAF
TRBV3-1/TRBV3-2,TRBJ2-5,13,ASSPGPGAGETQY
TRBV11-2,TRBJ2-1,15,ASSWRGMAVVYNEQF
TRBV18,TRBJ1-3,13,ASSPPGRSGNTIY
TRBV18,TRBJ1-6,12,ASSPGQTNSPLH
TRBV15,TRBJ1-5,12,ATSSRDRVQPQH
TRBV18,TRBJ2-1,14,ASSPRGWGDGNEQF
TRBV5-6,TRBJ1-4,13,ASRLRRRANEKLF
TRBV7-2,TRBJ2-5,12,ASSFSTGGETQY
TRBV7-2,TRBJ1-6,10,ASSLRYSPLH
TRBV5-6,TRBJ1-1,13,ASSFGLITDSHAF
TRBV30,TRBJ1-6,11,AWKNGNNSPLH
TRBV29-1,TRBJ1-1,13,SVERLTGMNTEAF
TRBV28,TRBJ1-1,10,AGGPPNTEAF
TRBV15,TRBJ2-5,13,ATSRGETREETQY
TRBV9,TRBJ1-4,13,ASSVVGRPDEKLF
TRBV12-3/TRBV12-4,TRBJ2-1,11,ASSLGNYNEQF
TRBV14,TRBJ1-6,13,ASSLWTGAFSPLH
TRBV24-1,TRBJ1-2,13,ATSGATGLDYGYT